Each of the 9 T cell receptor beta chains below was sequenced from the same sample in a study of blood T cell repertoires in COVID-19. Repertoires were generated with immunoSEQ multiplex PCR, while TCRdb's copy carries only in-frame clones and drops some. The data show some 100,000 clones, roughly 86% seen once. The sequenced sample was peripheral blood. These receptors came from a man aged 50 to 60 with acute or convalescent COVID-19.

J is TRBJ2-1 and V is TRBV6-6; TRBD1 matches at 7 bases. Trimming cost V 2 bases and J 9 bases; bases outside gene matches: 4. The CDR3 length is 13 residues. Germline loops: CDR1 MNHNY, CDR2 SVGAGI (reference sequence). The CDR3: CASSYNRGLEQFF. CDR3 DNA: TGTGCCAGCAGTTACAACAGGGGCCTTGAGCAGTTCTTC.

The CDR3 DNA reads as TGTGCCAGTAGTCTATGGACAGGATCAACTAATGAAAAACTGTTTTTT. Protein product: CASSLWTGSTNEKLFF. The chain carries TRBV19 and TRBJ1-4, with TRBD1 identical over 7 bases. The CDR3 consists of 16 residues. The V segment lost 5 bases and the J segment 0 bases; nucleotides outside the gene matches: 6. The germline gives CDR1 LNHDA, CDR2 SQIVND (reference sequence).

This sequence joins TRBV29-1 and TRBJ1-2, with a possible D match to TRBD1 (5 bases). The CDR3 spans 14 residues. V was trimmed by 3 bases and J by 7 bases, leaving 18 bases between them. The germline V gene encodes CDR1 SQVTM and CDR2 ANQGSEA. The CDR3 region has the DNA TGCAGCGTTGATCCTACTCCGGGTCAGGGTGGCTACACCTTC. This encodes CSVDPTPGQGGYTF.

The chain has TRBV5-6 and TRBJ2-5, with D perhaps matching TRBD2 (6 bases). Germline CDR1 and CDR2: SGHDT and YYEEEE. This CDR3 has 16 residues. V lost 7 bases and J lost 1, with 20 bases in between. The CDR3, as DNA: TGTGCCAGCGGGCTCTTTGGGGACTCCTTCCAAGAGACCCAGTACTTC. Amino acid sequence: CASGLFGDSFQETQYF.

In DNA form, the CDR3 reads TGTGCCAGTAGTATAAGCCCCCCCACCAGGGGGCAATCCTACGAGCAGTACTTC. Translated: CASSISPPTRGQSYEQYF. The V and J genes are TRBV19 and TRBJ2-7; 8 bases line up with TRBD1. This CDR3 spans 18 amino acids. V was pared by 2 bases and J by 1 base, with 13 bases of the junction left unmatched. Germline CDR1 LNHDA, CDR2 SQIVND (reference sequence).

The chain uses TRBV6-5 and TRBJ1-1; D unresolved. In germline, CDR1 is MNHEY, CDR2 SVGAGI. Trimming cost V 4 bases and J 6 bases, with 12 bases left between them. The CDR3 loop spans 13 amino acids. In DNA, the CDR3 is TGTGCCAGCAGTTGGACGGGGAGCTCTGAAGCTTTCTTT. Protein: CASSWTGSSEAFF.

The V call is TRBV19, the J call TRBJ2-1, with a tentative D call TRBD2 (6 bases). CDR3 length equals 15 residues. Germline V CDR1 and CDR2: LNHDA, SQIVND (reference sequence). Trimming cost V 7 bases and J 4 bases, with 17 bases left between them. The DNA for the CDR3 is TGTGCCAGTAATTTAGTCGCGGGGCAGTACAATGAGCAGTTCTTC. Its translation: CASNLVAGQYNEQFF. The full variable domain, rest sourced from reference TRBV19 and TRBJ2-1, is DGGITQSPKYLFRKEGQNVTLSCEQNLNHDAMYWYRQDPGQGLRLIYYSQIVNDFQKGDIAEGYSVSREKKESFPLTVTSAQKNPTAFYLCASNLVAGQYNEQFFGPGTRLTVL.

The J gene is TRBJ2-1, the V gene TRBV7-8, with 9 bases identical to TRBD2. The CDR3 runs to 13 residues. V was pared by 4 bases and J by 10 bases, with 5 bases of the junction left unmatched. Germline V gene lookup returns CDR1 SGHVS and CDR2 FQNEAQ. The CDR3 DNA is TGTGCCAGCAGCTCGGGACTAGCCAGCGAGCAGTTCTTC. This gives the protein CASSSGLASEQFF.

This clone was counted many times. The CDR3 DNA reads TGTGCCAGTAGTAGTGCGGGAAGCGGGAGGGCCAAGGAGCAGTTCTTC. It yields the protein CASSSAGSGRAKEQFF. This chain joins TRBV19 and TRBJ2-1; 10 bases are a match to TRBD2. Germline trimming cut 4 bases from V and 10 bases from J; bases unmatched to any gene: 13. The germline V gene encodes CDR1 LNHDA and CDR2 SQIVND (reference sequence). The CDR3 length is 16 residues.